The clone carrying this TCR beta chain was detected only once. Its antigen is not identified. The CDR3 is made up of 18 amino acids. V dropped 3 bases and J dropped 7; count of bases not matched to a gene: 11. Germline loops: CDR1 SEHNR, CDR2 FQNEAQ (reference sequence). The data were taken from a study of STAT5B mutations in CD4+ large granular lymphocyte leukemia. Study-level results: Patient CD4-sorted repertoires looked more clonal than healthy CD4+ repertoires, even without putative leukemic clones.

The table came from immunoSEQ multiplex PCR; TCRdb's copy has only in-frame clones and leaves some out. The data show about 40,000 clones, approximately 84% seen once. The sample comprised CD4+ T cells from blood buffy coats. The clonotype comes from a human donor in good health. The genes are TRBV7-9 and TRBJ2-1, with TRBD2 identical over 14 bases. This CDR3 reads CASSFRTSGRIRTNEQFF. As DNA, the CDR3 is TGTGCCAGCAGCTTTAGGACTAGCGGGAGGATTCGTACGAATGAGCAGTTCTTC.